The 10 T cell receptor beta chains reported below all come from one sample, sequenced in a study of blood T cell repertoires in COVID-19. Only in-frame clones appear in the TCRdb table, and some are missing; sequencing was by immunoSEQ multiplex PCR. The repertoire has roughly 230,000 clones, 92% of them found once; the top ten carry about 0.8%. Sequencing was carried out using peripheral blood. All receptors derive from a man aged 25-45 years with COVID-19, enrolled during active disease.

With respect to this clone: The identical CDR3 is also encoded by other nucleotide sequences in the sample. The rearrangement links TRBV19 to TRBJ1-6, with 9 bases fitting TRBD1. CDR1 and CDR2 (germline): LNHDA, SQIVND (reference sequence). The CDR3 totals 15 residues. J was trimmed by 7 bases and V by 3 bases; bases with no gene match: 4. The CDR3 coding sequence is TGTGCCAGTAGTATCGGGACAGGGTACAATTCACCCCTCCACTTT. Its translation: CASSIGTGYNSPLHF. Variable domain in full (rest from reference TRBV19 and TRBJ1-6): DGGITQSPKYLFRKEGQNVTLSCEQNLNHDAMYWYRQDPGQGLRLIYYSQIVNDFQKGDIAEGYSVSREKKESFPLTVTSAQKNPTAFYLCASSIGTGYNSPLHFGNGTRLTVT.

The chain uses TRBV14 and TRBJ2-1; 11 positions match TRBD1. Germline V CDR1 and CDR2: SGHDN, FVKESK. V shed 4 bases and J 2 bases; nucleotides not matched to a gene: 1. The CDR3 totals 15 residues. The CDR3 sequence is CASSPGQGAYNEQFF. In nucleotides, the CDR3 is TGTGCCAGCAGCCCGGGACAGGGGGCCTACAATGAGCAGTTCTTC.

The genes are TRBV5-5 and TRBJ1-3; D possibly corresponds to TRBD1 (5 bases). This CDR3 region has 14 residues. V gave up 0 bases and J gave up 4 bases, with 8 bases separating them. CDR1 SGHKS and CDR2 YYEKEE come from the germline V gene (reference sequence). CDR3 nucleotides: TGTGCCAGCAGCTTGGGGACATTAGGAAACACCATATATTTT. This sequence encodes CASSLGTLGNTIYF.

This sequence joins TRBV29-1 and TRBJ1-5; tentatively, D is TRBD1 (5 bases). Germline V CDR1 and CDR2: SQVTM, ANQGSEA. The CDR3 is made up of 14 amino acids. Trimming left V 7 bases short and J 2 bases short, with 15 bases between. The chain's CDR3 is CSAWGGEGNQPQHF. The CDR3, as DNA: TGCAGCGCCTGGGGGGGTGAGGGCAATCAGCCCCAGCATTTT.

The chain has TRBV4-1 and TRBJ1-3, with a possible D match to TRBD1 (6 bases). V lost 1 base, J lost 10 bases, and 20 bases lay in between. The germline V gene encodes CDR1 MGHRA and CDR2 YSYEKL. The CDR3 contains 16 residues. In DNA form, the CDR3 reads TGCGCCAGCAGCCAAGCGGGAGGGGGGCTCGCCGCAACCATATATTTT. Its protein is CASSQAGGGLAATIYF.

The chain joins TRBV5-3 to TRBJ1-4; 9 bases are shared with TRBD1. TRBV5-3 is an open reading frame whose function is uncertain. The trim removed 4 bases at V and 0 bases at J, leaving 13 bases unmatched. The CDR3 has 19 amino acids. CDR3 loop: CARSTFGTGCSATNEKLFF. CDR3 coding DNA: TGTGCCAGAAGCACGTTTGGGACAGGGTGTTCTGCAACTAATGAAAAACTGTTTTTT.

Here the CDR3 reads CASRMDWNGNTIYF. In nucleotides, the CDR3 is TGTGCCAGCAGGATGGACTGGAATGGAAACACCATATATTTT. V usage is TRBV6-5 and J usage is TRBJ1-3; D gene unclear. Trimming cost V 6 bases and J 3 bases, with 12 bases left between them. The CDR3 covers 14 residues. CDR1 is MNHEY and CDR2 is SVGAGI in the germline V gene.

This clone was recorded a few times. The rearrangement uses TRBV29-1 and TRBJ1-1; weak D call: TRBD1 (5 bases). The CDR3 is made up of 13 amino acids. From germline, CDR1 is SQVTM and CDR2 ANQGSEA. V was trimmed by 7 bases and J by 5 bases, leaving 17 bases between them. The CDR3 bases are TGCAGCGCCGGGGGGATCCTGGGGACTGAAGCTTTCTTT. Translation: CSAGGILGTEAFF.

This rearrangement joins TRBV12-5 to TRBJ1-6; 10 bases agree with TRBD1. This CDR3 comprises 15 residues. Germline assignment: CDR1 LGHNT and CDR2 FRNRAP. V lost 6 bases to trimming and J lost 9 bases; unmatched junction nucleotides: 8. The CDR3: CASGEWTGGRSPLHF. The CDR3 bases are TGTGCTAGTGGCGAATGGACAGGGGGACGTTCACCCCTCCACTTT.

The chain combines TRBV18 with TRBJ2-5, with D possibly matching TRBD1 (6 bases). Germline V gene data show CDR1 as KGHSH and CDR2 as LQKENI. This CDR3 region has 13 residues. V gave up 4 bases and J gave up 0 bases, with 6 bases separating them. CDR3 in amino acids: CASSQGDQETQYF. The DNA of the CDR3 is TGTGCCAGCTCACAGGGGGACCAAGAGACCCAGTACTTC.